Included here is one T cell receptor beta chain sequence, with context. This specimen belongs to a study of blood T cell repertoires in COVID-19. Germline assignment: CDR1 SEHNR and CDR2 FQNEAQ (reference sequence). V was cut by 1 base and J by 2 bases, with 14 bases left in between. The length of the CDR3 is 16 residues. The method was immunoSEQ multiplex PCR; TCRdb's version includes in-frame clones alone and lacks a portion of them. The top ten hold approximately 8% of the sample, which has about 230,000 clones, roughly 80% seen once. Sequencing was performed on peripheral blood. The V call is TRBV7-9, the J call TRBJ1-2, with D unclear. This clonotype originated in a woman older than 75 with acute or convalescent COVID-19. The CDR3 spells CASSLGGLTANYGYTF. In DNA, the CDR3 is TGTGCCAGCAGCTTAGGAGGACTCACCGCCAACTATGGCTACACCTTC.